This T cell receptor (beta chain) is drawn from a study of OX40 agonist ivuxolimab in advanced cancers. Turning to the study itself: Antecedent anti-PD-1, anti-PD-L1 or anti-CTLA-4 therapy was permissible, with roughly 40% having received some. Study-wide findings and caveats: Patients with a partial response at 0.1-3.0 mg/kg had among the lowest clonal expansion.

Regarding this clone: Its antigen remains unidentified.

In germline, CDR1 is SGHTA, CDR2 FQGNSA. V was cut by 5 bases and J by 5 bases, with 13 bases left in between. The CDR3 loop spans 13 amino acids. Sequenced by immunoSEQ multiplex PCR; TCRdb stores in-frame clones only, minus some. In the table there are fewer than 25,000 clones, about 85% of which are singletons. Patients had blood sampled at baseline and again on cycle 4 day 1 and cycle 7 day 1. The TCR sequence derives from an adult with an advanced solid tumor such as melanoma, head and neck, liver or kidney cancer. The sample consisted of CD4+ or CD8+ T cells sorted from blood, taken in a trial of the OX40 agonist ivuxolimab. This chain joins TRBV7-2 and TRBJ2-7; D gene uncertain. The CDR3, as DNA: TGTGCCAGCAGCCAAACGATGCTCCACGAGCAGTACTTC. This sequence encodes CASSQTMLHEQYF. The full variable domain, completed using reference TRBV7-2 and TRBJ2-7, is GAGVSQSPSNKVTEKGKDVELRCDPISGHTALYWYRQSLGQGLEFLIYFQGNSAPDKSGLPSDRFSAERTGGSVSTLTIQRTQQEDSAVYLCASSQTMLHEQYFGPGTRLTVT.